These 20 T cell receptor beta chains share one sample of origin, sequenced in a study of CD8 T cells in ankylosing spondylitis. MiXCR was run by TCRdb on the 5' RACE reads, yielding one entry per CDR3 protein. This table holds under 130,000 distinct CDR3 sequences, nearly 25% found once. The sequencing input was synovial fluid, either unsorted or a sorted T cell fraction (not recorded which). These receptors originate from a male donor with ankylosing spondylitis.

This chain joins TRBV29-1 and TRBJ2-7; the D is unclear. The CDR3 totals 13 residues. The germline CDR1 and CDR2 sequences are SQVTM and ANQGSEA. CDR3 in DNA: TGCACCCTCATCCGGGTTCCCTCCTACGAGCAGTACTTC. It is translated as CTLIRVPSYEQYF.

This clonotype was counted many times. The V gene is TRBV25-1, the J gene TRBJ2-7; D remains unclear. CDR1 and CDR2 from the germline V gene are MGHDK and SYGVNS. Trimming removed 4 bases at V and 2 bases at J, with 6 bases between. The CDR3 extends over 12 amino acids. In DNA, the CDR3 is TGTGCCAGCAGTGGGGAAACCTACGAGCAGTACGTC. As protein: CASSGETYEQYV.

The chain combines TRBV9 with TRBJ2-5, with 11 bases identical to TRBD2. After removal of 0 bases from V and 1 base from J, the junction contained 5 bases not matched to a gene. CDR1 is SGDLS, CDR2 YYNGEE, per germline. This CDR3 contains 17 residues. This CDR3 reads CASSVGASGRPQETQYF. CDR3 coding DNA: TGTGCCAGCAGCGTAGGTGCTAGCGGGAGGCCCCAAGAGACCCAGTACTTC.

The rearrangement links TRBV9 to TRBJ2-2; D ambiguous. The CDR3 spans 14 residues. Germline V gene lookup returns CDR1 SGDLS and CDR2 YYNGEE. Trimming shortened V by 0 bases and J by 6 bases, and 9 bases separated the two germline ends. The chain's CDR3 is CASSVEAWAGELFF. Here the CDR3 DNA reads TGTGCCAGCAGCGTAGAGGCTTGGGCCGGGGAGCTGTTTTTT.

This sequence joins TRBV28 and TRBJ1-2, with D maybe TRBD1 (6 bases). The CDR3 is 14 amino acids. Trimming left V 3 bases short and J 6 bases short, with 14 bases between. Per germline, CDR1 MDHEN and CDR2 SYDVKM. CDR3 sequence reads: CASSLLGGFDGYTF. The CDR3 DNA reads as TGTGCCAGCAGTTTGCTAGGGGGATTTGATGGCTACACCTTC.

The CDR3 spells CASSGTGGGQPQHF. The CDR3 region has the DNA TGTGCCAGCAGTGGGACAGGGGGCGGTCAGCCCCAGCATTTT. V is TRBV2 and J is TRBJ1-5; TRBD1 agrees at 11 bases. This CDR3 has 14 amino acids. Germline trimming cut 4 bases from V and 6 bases from J; bases unmatched to any gene: 2. Germline V lookup: CDR1 SNHLY, CDR2 FYNNEI.

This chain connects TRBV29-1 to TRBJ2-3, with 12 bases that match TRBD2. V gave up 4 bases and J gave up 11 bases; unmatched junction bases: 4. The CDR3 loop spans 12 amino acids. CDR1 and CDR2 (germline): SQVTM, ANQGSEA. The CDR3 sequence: CSVGTSGVRQYF. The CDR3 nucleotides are TGCAGCGTTGGGACTAGCGGGGTGAGGCAGTATTTT.

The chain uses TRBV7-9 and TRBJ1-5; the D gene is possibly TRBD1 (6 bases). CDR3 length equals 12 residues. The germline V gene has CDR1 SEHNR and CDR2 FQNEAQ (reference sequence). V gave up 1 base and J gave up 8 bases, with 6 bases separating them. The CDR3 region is CASSLGQEPQHF. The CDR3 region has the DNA TGTGCCAGCAGCTTAGGACAGGAGCCCCAGCATTTT.

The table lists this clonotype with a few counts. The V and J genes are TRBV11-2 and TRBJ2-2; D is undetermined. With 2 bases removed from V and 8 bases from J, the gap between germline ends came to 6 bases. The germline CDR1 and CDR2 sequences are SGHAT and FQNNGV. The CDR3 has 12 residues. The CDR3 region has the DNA TGTGCCAGCAGCTTAACGAGGGGGGAGCTGTTTTTT. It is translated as CASSLTRGELFF.

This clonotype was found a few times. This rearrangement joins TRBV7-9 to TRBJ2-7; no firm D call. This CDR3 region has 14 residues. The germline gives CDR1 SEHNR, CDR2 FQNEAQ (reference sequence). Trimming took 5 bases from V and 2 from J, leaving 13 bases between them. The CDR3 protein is CASSPYRTPYEQYF. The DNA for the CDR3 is TGTGCCAGCAGCCCCTACAGAACCCCCTACGAGCAGTACTTC.

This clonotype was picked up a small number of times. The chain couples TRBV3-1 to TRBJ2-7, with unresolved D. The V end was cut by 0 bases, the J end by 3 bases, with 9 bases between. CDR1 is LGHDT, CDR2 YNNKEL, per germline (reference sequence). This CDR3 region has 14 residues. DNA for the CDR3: TGTGCCAGCAGCCAAGAATCGGCTATCTACGAGCAGTACGTC. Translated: CASSQESAIYEQYV.

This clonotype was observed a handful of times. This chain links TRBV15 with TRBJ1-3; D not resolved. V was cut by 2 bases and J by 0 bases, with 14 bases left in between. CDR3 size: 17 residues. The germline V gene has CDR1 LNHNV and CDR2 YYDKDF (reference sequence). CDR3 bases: TGTGCCACCAGCAGAACTAAGGGCAGGACCTCTGGAAACACCATATATTTT. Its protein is CATSRTKGRTSGNTIYF.

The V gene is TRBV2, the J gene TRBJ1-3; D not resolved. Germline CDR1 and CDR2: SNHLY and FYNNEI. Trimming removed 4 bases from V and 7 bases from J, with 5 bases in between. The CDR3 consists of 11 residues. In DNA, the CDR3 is TGTGCCAGCAGTGTTGGGAACACCATATATTTT. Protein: CASSVGNTIYF.

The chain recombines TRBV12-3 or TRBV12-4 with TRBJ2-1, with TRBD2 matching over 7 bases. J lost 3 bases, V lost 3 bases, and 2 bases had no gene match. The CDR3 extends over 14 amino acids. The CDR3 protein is CASSLASGYNEQFF. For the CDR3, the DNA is TGTGCCAGCAGTTTGGCTAGCGGCTACAATGAGCAGTTCTTC.

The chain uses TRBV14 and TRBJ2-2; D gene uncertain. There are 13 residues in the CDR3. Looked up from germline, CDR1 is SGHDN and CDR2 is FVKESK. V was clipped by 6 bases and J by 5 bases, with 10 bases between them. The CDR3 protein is CASSPMRTGELFF. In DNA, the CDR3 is TGTGCCAGCAGTCCCATGAGGACCGGGGAGCTGTTTTTT.

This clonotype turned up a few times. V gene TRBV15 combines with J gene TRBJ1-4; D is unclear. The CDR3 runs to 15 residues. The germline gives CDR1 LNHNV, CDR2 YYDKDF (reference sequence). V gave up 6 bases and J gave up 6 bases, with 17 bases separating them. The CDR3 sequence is CATSSQTGRDEKLFF. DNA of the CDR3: TGTGCCACCAGTTCTCAAACCGGGAGAGATGAAAAACTGTTTTTT.

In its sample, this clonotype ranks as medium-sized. The CDR3: CASSSQRGAEAFF. The CDR3 DNA reads TGTGCCAGCAGCTCCCAGCGGGGAGCTGAAGCTTTCTTT. The V gene is TRBV7-8, the J gene TRBJ1-1; D is uncertain. The germline CDR1 and CDR2 sequences are SGHVS and FQNEAQ. Trimming removed 4 bases from V and 6 bases from J, with 12 bases in between. The CDR3 sequence is 13 residues long.

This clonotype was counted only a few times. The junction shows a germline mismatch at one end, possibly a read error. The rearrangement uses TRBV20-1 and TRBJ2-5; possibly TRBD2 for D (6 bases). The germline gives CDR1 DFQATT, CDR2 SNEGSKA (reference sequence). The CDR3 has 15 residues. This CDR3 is CSARSPGGPRESQYF. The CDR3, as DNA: TGCAGTGCTAGATCGCCTGGAGGGCCTCGAGAGTCCCAGTACTTC.

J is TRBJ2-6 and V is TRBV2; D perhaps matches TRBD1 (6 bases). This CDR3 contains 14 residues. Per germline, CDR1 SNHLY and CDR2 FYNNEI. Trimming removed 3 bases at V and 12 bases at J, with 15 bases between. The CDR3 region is CASSDRDIRGVLTF. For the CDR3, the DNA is TGTGCCAGCAGTGACCGGGACATAAGAGGCGTCCTGACTTTC.

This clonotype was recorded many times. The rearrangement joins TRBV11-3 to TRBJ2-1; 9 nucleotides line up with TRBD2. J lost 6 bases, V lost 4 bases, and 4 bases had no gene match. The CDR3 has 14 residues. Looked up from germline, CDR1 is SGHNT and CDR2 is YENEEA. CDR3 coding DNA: TGTGCCAGCAGCTCCGGGACTAGCCGCAATGAGCAGTTCTTC. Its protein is CASSSGTSRNEQFF.